The rows below give T cell receptor beta chains drawn from one sample of a study of blood T cell repertoires in COVID-19. Generated by immunoSEQ multiplex PCR, the TCRdb table keeps only in-frame clones and is missing some. The sample has about 88,000 clones, around 67% seen once; the top ten hold approximately 25%. Sequenced material: peripheral blood. The receptor set was obtained from a woman aged 55-70 years in a cohort sampled during active or convalescent COVID-19. The CDR3 runs from the conserved cysteine through the conserved F or W. The D gene is left open where the match is weak. Part of the rows lack a size; the others show once, few, many or a class for expanded clones.

d_gene: TRBD1; j_gene: TRBJ2-7; abundance: .; v_gene: TRBV7-2; CDR3nt: TGTGCCAGCAGGCAGGGGACAGGGTCAATTTACGAGCAGTACTTC; CDR3aa: CASRQGTGSIYEQYF
d_gene: .; j_gene: TRBJ2-7; abundance: .; v_gene: TRBV24-1; CDR3nt: TGTGCCACCAGTGAAGTGGGCTTGGAAGAGCAGTACTTC; CDR3aa: CATSEVGLEEQYF
d_gene: .; j_gene: TRBJ1-2; abundance: few; v_gene: TRBV15; CDR3nt: TGTGCCACCAGCAGCGGCGGGAGAGGGAACAGGGAAGCCTATGGCTACACCTTC; CDR3aa: CATSSGGRGNREAYGYTF
d_gene: TRBD1; j_gene: TRBJ2-7; abundance: .; v_gene: TRBV14; CDR3nt: TGTGCCAGCAGCCCCCCGGGACAGTCCTACGAGCAGTACTTC; CDR3aa: CASSPPGQSYEQYF
d_gene: TRBD2; j_gene: TRBJ2-7; abundance: .; v_gene: TRBV5-1; CDR3nt: TGCGCCAGCAGCCCGGGGGGAGCCTACGAGCAGTACTTC; CDR3aa: CASSPGGAYEQYF
d_gene: TRBD1; j_gene: TRBJ1-2; abundance: few; v_gene: TRBV7-2; CDR3nt: TGTGCCAGCAGCTTGGACAGGGGATATGGCTACACCTTC; CDR3aa: CASSLDRGYGYTF
d_gene: .; j_gene: TRBJ1-3; abundance: .; v_gene: TRBV5-1; CDR3nt: TGCGCCAGCAGCTTGGGACAGGCCTCTGGAAACACCATATATTTT; CDR3aa: CASSLGQASGNTIYF
d_gene: TRBD1; j_gene: TRBJ2-7; abundance: few; v_gene: TRBV5-4; CDR3nt: TGTGCCAGCAGCCCCCCAGGCAGGGGGACCTACGAGCAGTACTTC; CDR3aa: CASSPPGRGTYEQYF
d_gene: .; j_gene: TRBJ1-3; abundance: .; v_gene: TRBV4-1; CDR3nt: TGCGCCAGCAGCCAAGATATATCCGTAGGAAACACCATATATTTT; CDR3aa: CASSQDISVGNTIYF
d_gene: TRBD1; j_gene: TRBJ1-2; abundance: .; v_gene: TRBV4-1; CDR3nt: TGCGCCAGCAGCGGCAAGGGGGCTAGGTATGGCTACACCTTC; CDR3aa: CASSGKGARYGYTF
d_gene: TRBD1; j_gene: TRBJ1-2; abundance: .; v_gene: TRBV3-1/TRBV3-2; CDR3nt: TGTGCCAGCAGCCAATACTCTAATCAGGGGGGCGGATTTAACTATGGCTACACCTTC; CDR3aa: CASSQYSNQGGGFNYGYTF
d_gene: TRBD2; j_gene: TRBJ2-1; abundance: .; v_gene: TRBV18; CDR3nt: TGTGCCAGCTCACCACTTGAGACTAGCGGTAACAATGAGCAGTTCTTC; CDR3aa: CASSPLETSGNNEQFF
d_gene: .; j_gene: TRBJ1-4; abundance: .; v_gene: TRBV27; CDR3nt: TGTGCCAGCAGTTTTTATGGAGGGGCAACTAATGAAAAACTGTTTTTT; CDR3aa: CASSFYGGATNEKLFF
d_gene: .; j_gene: TRBJ2-3; abundance: .; v_gene: TRBV27; CDR3nt: TGTGCCAGCAGTTTATCCTCGAGGCGAGGGTCGCAGTATTTT; CDR3aa: CASSLSSRRGSQYF
d_gene: TRBD1; j_gene: TRBJ1-6; abundance: many; v_gene: TRBV14; CDR3nt: TGTGCCAGCAGCCGAGTGGGACAGGAGAATTCACCCCTCCACTTT; CDR3aa: CASSRVGQENSPLHF
d_gene: .; j_gene: TRBJ2-1; abundance: .; v_gene: TRBV2; CDR3nt: TGTGCCAGCAACCGGGAGCAGGGAACCTACAATGAGCAGTTCTTC; CDR3aa: CASNREQGTYNEQFF
d_gene: .; j_gene: TRBJ1-2; abundance: .; v_gene: TRBV7-2; CDR3nt: TGTGCCAGCAGCTTAGATACAGGGTCCTATCGCGGCTACACCTTC; CDR3aa: CASSLDTGSYRGYTF
d_gene: TRBD1; j_gene: TRBJ2-7; abundance: .; v_gene: TRBV7-6; CDR3nt: TGTGCCAGCAGCTTGGGTGGGACAGGAATCTCCGAGCAGTACTTC; CDR3aa: CASSLGGTGISEQYF
d_gene: .; j_gene: TRBJ2-7; abundance: few; v_gene: TRBV5-1; CDR3nt: TGCGCCAGCAGCTTGGGTTCGGTCGGTAACTACGAGCAGTACTTC; CDR3aa: CASSLGSVGNYEQYF
d_gene: .; j_gene: TRBJ2-3; abundance: .; v_gene: TRBV7-9; CDR3nt: TGTGCCAGCAGCTTACTATGGTTGGATACGCAGTATTTT; CDR3aa: CASSLLWLDTQYF
d_gene: TRBD2; j_gene: TRBJ2-5; abundance: .; v_gene: TRBV7-9; CDR3nt: TGTGCCAGCAGCACCGGGGGGACCCAAGAGACCCAGTACTTC; CDR3aa: CASSTGGTQETQYF
d_gene: .; j_gene: TRBJ1-2; abundance: .; v_gene: TRBV12-3/TRBV12-4; CDR3nt: TGTGCCAGCAGCCTGACAGCGTCCTATGGCTACACCTTC; CDR3aa: CASSLTASYGYTF
d_gene: TRBD1; j_gene: TRBJ1-2; abundance: once; v_gene: TRBV11-2; CDR3nt: TGTGCCAGCAGCTTAGCCCAGGGACAGGGGGCCTATGGCTACACCTTC; CDR3aa: CASSLAQGQGAYGYTF
d_gene: .; j_gene: TRBJ2-3; abundance: .; v_gene: TRBV2; CDR3nt: TGTGCCAGCACTTTCGGCGGCTCGGGTACGCAGTATTTT; CDR3aa: CASTFGGSGTQYF
d_gene: .; j_gene: TRBJ1-1; abundance: few; v_gene: TRBV20-1; CDR3nt: TGCAGTGCTAGTGATTTGGGCAGGGAAAACTTGAACACTGAAGCTTTCTTT; CDR3aa: CSASDLGRENLNTEAFF
d_gene: TRBD1; j_gene: TRBJ1-1; abundance: .; v_gene: TRBV11-2; CDR3nt: TGTGCCAGCAGTCAACAGGGGAGTATCACTGAAGCTTTCTTT; CDR3aa: CASSQQGSITEAFF
d_gene: TRBD2; j_gene: TRBJ2-3; abundance: .; v_gene: TRBV12-5; CDR3nt: TGTGCTAGTGGTCCCGGGACTAGCGGGGTCACAGATACGCAGTATTTT; CDR3aa: CASGPGTSGVTDTQYF
d_gene: TRBD2; j_gene: TRBJ2-3; abundance: few; v_gene: TRBV7-9; CDR3nt: TGTGCCAGCAGCGTACTAGCGGGGGAGCGCATTAGCACAGATACGCAGTATTTT; CDR3aa: CASSVLAGERISTDTQYF
d_gene: .; j_gene: TRBJ2-1; abundance: .; v_gene: TRBV19; CDR3nt: TGTGCCACCACCGACAGCTACAATGAGCAGTTCTTC; CDR3aa: CATTDSYNEQFF
d_gene: .; j_gene: TRBJ2-1; abundance: many; v_gene: TRBV7-8; CDR3nt: TGTGCCAGCAGCCCCCGGGTAGTAAGCGGCGATGAGCAGTTCTTC; CDR3aa: CASSPRVVSGDEQFF
d_gene: .; j_gene: TRBJ1-3; abundance: few; v_gene: TRBV6-6; CDR3nt: TGTGCCAGCAGTTATAGGGCAGGGACTGGAAACACCATATATTTT; CDR3aa: CASSYRAGTGNTIYF
d_gene: TRBD1; j_gene: TRBJ1-2; abundance: .; v_gene: TRBV10-3; CDR3nt: TGTGCCATCAGTGGCGGACAGGGGGATGGCTACACCTTC; CDR3aa: CAISGGQGDGYTF
d_gene: .; j_gene: TRBJ1-1; abundance: .; v_gene: TRBV7-2; CDR3nt: TGTGCCAGCAGCCAGGTTCGGCAGGGGTACACTGAAGCTTTCTTT; CDR3aa: CASSQVRQGYTEAFF